This section outlines one TCR beta chain sequence together with its context. Its cognate antigen is unknown. The data derive from a study of shared clonotypes between healthy human individuals. Looking at the study overall: Per donor, three plates held CD4 naive cells, three held CD4 memory, two held CD8 naive and one held CD8 memory.

Notes on the study in general: Sampling involved blood alone; tissue repertoires likely differ.

As handled by the study authors: Because ImmunoSEQ provided only junction sequences with no quality scores, the filtering differed. Produced via immunoSEQ multiplex PCR; TCRdb's table is partial and in-frame only. The V and J calls and the clone size are those of that table, but D and trimming were determined from the DNA. The sample carries a few million clones, around 93% recorded once. As defined, naive CD8 cells were CD45RO-negative and positively selected for CCR7, with terminally differentiated effector memory CD45RA+ cells excluded. The sequencing sample was made of naive CD8+ T cells from PBMCs. The sequence was obtained from a man between 18 and 29 years old in good health. Some clones in this sample may be carry-over from other donors' samples.

The CDR3: CASKLVNTEAFF. The CDR3 DNA reads as TGTGCCAGTAAATTGGTGAACACTGAAGCTTTCTTT. This sequence joins TRBV19 and TRBJ1-1; D is unresolved. V gave up 7 bases and J gave up 0 bases, with 6 bases separating them. CDR3 length equals 12 residues. Per germline, CDR1 LNHDA and CDR2 SQIVND (reference sequence).